The 3 T cell receptor beta chains reported below all come from one sample, sequenced in a study of blood T cell repertoires in COVID-19. TCRdb's copy holds only in-frame clones and misses some; the assay was immunoSEQ multiplex PCR. The data show around 200,000 clones, approximately 82% seen once. Sequenced sample: peripheral blood. All receptors come from a man aged 35 to 55 with active or convalescent COVID-19.

This clone was seen only once. The chain carries TRBV4-2 and TRBJ2-1; the match to TRBD2 covers 9 bases. The CDR3 has 16 amino acids. Trimming removed 0 bases from V and 8 bases from J; junction bases left unmatched: 8. In germline, CDR1 is LGHNA, CDR2 YNFKEQ. CDR3 DNA: TGTGCCAGCAGCCAAGAGATAGGACTAGCGAGGCATGAGCAGTTCTTC. Translated, it gives CASSQEIGLARHEQFF.

CDR3 sequence: CASSSRDRATEAFF. The CDR3 bases are TGTGCCAGCAGCTCCCGGGACAGGGCCACTGAAGCTTTCTTT. V is TRBV7-3 and J is TRBJ1-1; TRBD1 matches 9 bases. CDR3 length: 14 amino acids. The trim removed 4 bases at V and 4 bases at J, leaving 4 bases unmatched. The germline V gene encodes CDR1 SGHTA and CDR2 FQGTGA.

V and J are TRBV2 and TRBJ1-2, with D perhaps matching TRBD1 (5 bases). CDR1 and CDR2 (germline): SNHLY, FYNNEI. V was cut by 3 bases and J by 3 bases, with 5 bases left in between. The CDR3 runs 12 residues. The CDR3 nucleotides are TGTGCCAGCAGTGACAGGGACTATGGCTACACCTTC. Encoded protein: CASSDRDYGYTF.